Listed below are T cell receptor beta chains from one sample, sequenced in a study of blood T cells in healthy people across ages. TCRdb analysed the 5' RACE reads with MiXCR anew, one entry per CDR3 protein. The data show over 950,000 distinct CDR3 sequences, 35% to 40% seen once. Sequences were obtained from blood. The receptors were sampled from a man aged 18 to 29 in good health. Both conserved end residues are part of each CDR3. The D gene is left open where the match is weak. Clone sizes are given selectively: once, few, many, or a class where the clone is expanded.

TRBV4-2	TRBD1	many	TRBJ1-4	CASSQAWTGVSDSEKLFF	TGTGCCAGCAGCCAAGCGTGGACAGGGGTATCCGATTCGGAAAAACTGTTTTTT
TRBV19	NA	NA	TRBJ1-4	CASSRTASNEKLFF	TGTGCCAGTAGCCGGACAGCTTCTAATGAAAAACTGTTTTTT
TRBV10-3	NA	few	TRBJ2-1	CAISEFWSDEQFF	TGTGCCATCAGTGAGTTTTGGTCAGATGAGCAGTTCTTC
TRBV5-1	NA	few	TRBJ2-7	CASSFRTLSYEQYF	TGCGCCAGCAGCTTCAGGACACTTTCCTACGAGCAGTACTTC
TRBV7-9	TRBD2	NA	TRBJ2-3	CASSLSSGGLADTQYF	TGTGCCAGCAGCTTATCGAGCGGGGGGCTGGCAGATACGCAGTATTTT
TRBV7-2	NA	NA	TRBJ2-2	CASSRFTYDTTGELFF	TGTGCCAGCAGCAGATTCACCTACGATACCACCGGGGAGCTGTTTTTT
TRBV3-1	TRBD1	NA	TRBJ1-3	CASSQDRGHFGNTIYF	TGTGCCAGCAGCCAAGACAGGGGGCACTTTGGAAACACCATATATTTT
TRBV4-2	NA	NA	TRBJ1-4	CASSPGRPTNEKPFF	TGTGCCAGCAGCCCCGGGAGGCCGACTAATGAAAAACCGTTTTTT
TRBV5-1	TRBD1	NA	TRBJ1-4	CASSPGQATEKLFF	TGCGCCAGCAGCCCGGGACAGGCGACTGAAAAACTGTTTTTT
TRBV10-3	TRBD1	NA	TRBJ1-5	CAIGTEGNQPQHF	TGTGCCATCGGGACAGAAGGCAATCAGCCCCAGCATTTT
TRBV6-2/TRBV6-3	TRBD1	NA	TRBJ1-5	CASLDREADQPQHF	TGTGCCAGCTTGGACAGGGAGGCGGATCAGCCCCAGCATTTT
TRBV4-3	NA	NA	TRBJ1-2	CASSQYLEGNYGYTF	TGCGCCAGCAGCCAATATCTAGAGGGTAACTATGGCTACACCTTC
TRBV20-1	NA	NA	TRBJ2-3	CSARGQWGDTDTQYF	TGCAGTGCTAGAGGACAATGGGGGGACACAGATACGCAGTATTTT
TRBV11-1	NA	NA	TRBJ1-6	CANGNRGSYNSPLHF	TGTGCCAACGGTAATAGGGGCTCCTATAATTCACCCCTCCACTTT
TRBV28	TRBD1	few	TRBJ2-5	CASSLLTGSYQETQYF	TGTGCCAGCAGTTTATTGACAGGGAGTTACCAAGAGACCCAGTACTTC
TRBV27	NA	NA	TRBJ2-3	CASSPPIGNTQYF	TGTGCCAGCAGCCCCCCCATCGGGAATACGCAGTATTTT
TRBV18	NA	few	TRBJ2-3	CASSPGEKGDTQYF	TGTGCCAGCTCACCGGGAGAGAAAGGAGATACGCAGTATTTT
TRBV5-1	NA	many	TRBJ2-1	CASSLRRALNEQFF	TGCGCCAGCAGCTTGAGGCGTGCGTTGAATGAGCAGTTCTTC
TRBV2	NA	NA	TRBJ2-3	CASSELPGATTDTQYF	TGTGCCAGCAGTGAACTTCCAGGGGCTACCACAGATACGCAGTATTTT
TRBV30	NA	few	TRBJ2-3	CAWSVGGGPRAQYF	TGTGCCTGGAGTGTAGGTGGCGGCCCCCGGGCGCAGTATTTT
TRBV4-2	TRBD1	once	TRBJ1-2	CASSQRQGSTYGYTF	TGTGCCAGCAGCCAAAGACAGGGGAGCACCTATGGCTACACCTTC
TRBV20-1	TRBD1	NA	TRBJ2-1	CSARGTGAAAKFF	TGCAGTGCTAGAGGGACAGGGGCAGCCGCTAAGTTCTTC
TRBV28	TRBD1	NA	TRBJ1-2	CASSFSPARWDRAANYGYTF	TGTGCCAGCAGTTTTTCGCCCGCAAGGTGGGACAGAGCAGCTAACTATGGCTACACCTTC
TRBV7-9	NA	few	TRBJ2-5	CASSAGGVEETQYF	TGTGCCAGCAGCGCAGGGGGGGTTGAAGAGACCCAGTACTTC
TRBV9	TRBD1	NA	TRBJ1-2	CASSVGGGGSGGYTF	TGTGCCAGCAGCGTAGGAGGAGGGGGCTCGGGCGGCTACACCTTC
TRBV20-1	TRBD1	few	TRBJ1-6	CSATDRGNSPLHF	TGCAGTGCCACCGACAGGGGGAATTCACCCCTCCACTTT
TRBV15	NA	NA	TRBJ1-5	CATSYRGNQPQHF	TGTGCCACCAGCTACAGGGGCAATCAGCCCCAGCATTTT
TRBV5-1	NA	NA	TRBJ1-1	CASSLQGTTTEAFF	TGCGCCAGCAGCCTTCAGGGTACAACAACTGAAGCTTTCTTT
TRBV28	TRBD1	few	TRBJ1-5	CASNDRGGQPQHF	TGTGCCAGCAACGACAGGGGAGGTCAGCCCCAGCATTTT
TRBV11-2	NA	NA	TRBJ2-4	CASSQPPRGARNIQYF	TGTGCCAGCAGCCAACCTCCCCGCGGGGCCAGGAACATTCAGTACTTC
TRBV3-1	NA	NA	TRBJ2-5	CASSQIIPTGAYNEQYF	TGTGCCAGCAGCCAAATTATCCCCACGGGGGCGTACAATGAGCAGTACTTC
TRBV6-1	TRBD2	few	TRBJ2-1	CASTSGGRVNEQFF	TGTGCCAGCACCAGCGGGGGCCGCGTGAATGAGCAGTTCTTC
TRBV9	NA	NA	TRBJ2-5	CASSPSPTGKETQYF	TGTGCCAGCAGCCCCTCCCCGACAGGAAAAGAGACCCAGTACTTC
TRBV5-1	TRBD1	once	TRBJ2-1	CASSETGTGGHNEQFF	TGCGCCAGCAGCGAGACCGGGACAGGGGGACACAATGAGCAGTTCTTC
TRBV29-1	NA	few	TRBJ1-1	CSVESGTEAFF	TGCAGCGTTGAAAGCGGGACTGAAGCTTTCTTT
TRBV20-1	NA	NA	TRBJ2-2	CSAGRDTNTGELFF	TGCAGTGCTGGCCGGGACACCAACACCGGGGAGCTGTTTTTT
TRBV5-1	TRBD1	NA	TRBJ1-6	CASSLPLPYRTGYNSPLHF	TGCGCCAGCAGCTTACCTTTACCGTACCGGACAGGGTATAATTCACCCCTCCACTTT
TRBV6-2/TRBV6-3	NA	few	TRBJ2-7	CASSYSWGNEQYF	TGTGCCAGCAGTTATTCATGGGGGAACGAGCAGTACTTC
TRBV7-9	TRBD1	once	TRBJ1-6	CASSPDRGYSPLHF	TGTGCCAGCAGCCCCGACAGGGGGTATTCACCCCTCCACTTT
TRBV14	NA	few	TRBJ1-5	CASSQGGANQPQHF	TGTGCCAGCAGCCAAGGCGGGGCTAATCAGCCCCAGCATTTT
TRBV12-3/TRBV12-4	NA	NA	TRBJ2-6	CASRQPTSGANVLTF	TGTGCCAGCAGGCAGCCGACCTCTGGGGCCAACGTCCTGACTTTC
TRBV29-1	NA	NA	TRBJ1-1	CSVEGIDTEAFF	TGCAGCGTTGAGGGGATTGACACTGAAGCTTTCTTT
TRBV7-9	NA	few	TRBJ2-7	CASSYRSSYEQYF	TGTGCCAGCAGCTACAGGAGCTCCTACGAGCAGTACTTC
TRBV7-3	NA	NA	TRBJ2-2	CASSSRAENTGELFF	TGTGCCAGCAGCTCCAGAGCGGAGAACACCGGGGAGCTGTTTTTT
TRBV20-1	NA	NA	TRBJ2-7	CSASVTPYEQYF	TGCAGTGCTAGCGTCACCCCCTACGAGCAGTACTTC
TRBV28	NA	few	TRBJ2-5	CASRLPGEETQYF	TGTGCCAGCAGACTCCCAGGGGAAGAGACCCAGTACTTC
TRBV20-1	NA	few	TRBJ2-7	CSALDHEDLYEQYF	TGCAGTGCCCTCGACCACGAAGATCTCTACGAGCAGTACTTC
TRBV6-1	NA	few	TRBJ2-5	CASSVSRRQVFRGETQYF	TGTGCCAGCAGCGTAAGCCGCCGACAGGTGTTCCGGGGGGAGACCCAGTACTTC
TRBV20-1	NA	NA	TRBJ2-1	CSAQQGYEQFF	TGCAGTGCCCAACAGGGCTACGAGCAGTTCTTC
TRBV12-5	NA	many	TRBJ2-4	CASGRTGAKNIQYF	TGTGCTAGTGGGCGGACGGGGGCCAAAAACATTCAGTACTTC
TRBV12-3/TRBV12-4	TRBD1	NA	TRBJ1-4	CASSPGQGGLFF	TGTGCCAGCAGTCCTGGACAGGGAGGGCTGTTTTTT
TRBV24-1	TRBD2	NA	TRBJ2-1	CATSDPRGGRNNEQFF	TGTGCCACCAGTGACCCTCGGGGGGGGAGGAACAATGAGCAGTTCTTC
TRBV5-1	TRBD2	many	TRBJ2-5	CASSSQGGQETQYF	TGCGCCAGCAGCTCCCAGGGAGGGCAAGAGACCCAGTACTTC